This T cell receptor beta chain stems from a study of blood T cell repertoires in COVID-19. Study at large: Samples came from the United States, Italy and Spain, spanning acute and convalescent COVID-19. In each case, the material was cDNA or gDNA derived from T cells, B-cell-depleted T cells, or PBMCs.

This clone was detected only a few times. Original processing methods: Amplification of reference gene primers was used by the study to estimate nucleated cell counts. Generated by immunoSEQ multiplex PCR, the TCRdb table keeps only in-frame clones and is missing some. V, J and clone size derive from that table, while D and trimming were established from the DNA sequence. In the table there are some 400,000 clones, more than 85% of which are singletons. The CDR3 loop spans 12 amino acids. V trimming: 4 bases; J trimming: 7 bases; junction bases outside the gene matches: 1. Germline loops: CDR1 SEHNR, CDR2 FQNEAQ (reference sequence).

Sequencing was done on a sample of peripheral blood. This chain links TRBV7-9 with TRBJ2-1; 7 positions match TRBD1. This TCR derives from a human donor in a cohort sampled during active COVID-19. The CDR3 sequence is CASSSRGNEQFF. The DNA for the CDR3 is TGTGCCAGCAGCTCCAGGGGGAATGAGCAGTTCTTC. The variable domain in full, with the rest retrieved from reference TRBV7-9 and TRBJ2-1, is DTGVSQNPRHKITKRGQNVTFRCDPISEHNRLYWYRQTLGQGPEFLTYFQNEAQLEKSRLLSDRFSAERPKGSFSTLEIQRTEQGDSAMYLCASSSRGNEQFFGPGTRLTVL.